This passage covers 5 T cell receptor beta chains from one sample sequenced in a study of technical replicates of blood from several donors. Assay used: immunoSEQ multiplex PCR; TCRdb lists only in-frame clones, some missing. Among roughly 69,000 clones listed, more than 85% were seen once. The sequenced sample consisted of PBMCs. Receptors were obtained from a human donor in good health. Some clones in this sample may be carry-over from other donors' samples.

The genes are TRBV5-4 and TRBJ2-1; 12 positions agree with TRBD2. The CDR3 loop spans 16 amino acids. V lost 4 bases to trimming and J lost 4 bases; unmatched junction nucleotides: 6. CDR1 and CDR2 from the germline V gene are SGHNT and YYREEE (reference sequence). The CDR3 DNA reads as TGTGCCAGCAGCCCTGGACTAGCGGGGAAATACAATGAGCAGTTCTTC. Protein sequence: CASSPGLAGKYNEQFF.

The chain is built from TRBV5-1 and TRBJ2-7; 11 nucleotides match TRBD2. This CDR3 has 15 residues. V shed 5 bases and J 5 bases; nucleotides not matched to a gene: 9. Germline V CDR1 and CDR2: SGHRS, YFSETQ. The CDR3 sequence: CASRTLTSGNDEQYF. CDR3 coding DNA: TGCGCCAGCAGAACTTTGACTAGCGGGAACGACGAGCAGTACTTC. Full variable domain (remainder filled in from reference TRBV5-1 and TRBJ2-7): KAGVTQTPRYLIKTRGQQVTLSCSPISGHRSVSWYQQTPGQGLQFLFEYFSETQRNKGNFPGRFSGRQFSNSRSEMNVSTLELGDSALYLCASRTLTSGNDEQYFGPGTRLTVT.

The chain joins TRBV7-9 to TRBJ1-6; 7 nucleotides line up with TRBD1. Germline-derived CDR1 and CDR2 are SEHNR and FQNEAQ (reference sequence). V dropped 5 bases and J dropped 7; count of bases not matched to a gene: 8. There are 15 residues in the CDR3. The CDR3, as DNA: TGTGCCAGCAGCACAGAGGGGGCCAAGAATTCACCCCTCCACTTT. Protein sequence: CASSTEGAKNSPLHF. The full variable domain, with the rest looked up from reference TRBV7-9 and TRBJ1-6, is DTGVSQNPRHKITKRGQNVTFRCDPISEHNRLYWYRQTLGQGPEFLTYFQNEAQLEKSRLLSDRFSAERPKGSFSTLEIQRTEQGDSAMYLCASSTEGAKNSPLHFGNGTRLTVT.

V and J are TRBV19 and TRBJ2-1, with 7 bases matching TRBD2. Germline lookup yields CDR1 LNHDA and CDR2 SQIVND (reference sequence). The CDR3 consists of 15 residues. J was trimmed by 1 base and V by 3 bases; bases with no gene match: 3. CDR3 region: CASSIGGRSYNEQFF. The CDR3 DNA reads TGTGCCAGTAGTATCGGCGGGAGATCCTACAATGAGCAGTTCTTC. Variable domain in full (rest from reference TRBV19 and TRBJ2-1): DGGITQSPKYLFRKEGQNVTLSCEQNLNHDAMYWYRQDPGQGLRLIYYSQIVNDFQKGDIAEGYSVSREKKESFPLTVTSAQKNPTAFYLCASSIGGRSYNEQFFGPGTRLTVL.

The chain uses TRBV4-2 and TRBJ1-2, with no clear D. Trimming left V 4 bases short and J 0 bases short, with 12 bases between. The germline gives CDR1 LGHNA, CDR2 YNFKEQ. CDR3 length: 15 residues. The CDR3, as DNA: TGTGCCAGCAGCCGAGAGCGGCTAGCTAACTATGGCTACACCTTC. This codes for CASSRERLANYGYTF.